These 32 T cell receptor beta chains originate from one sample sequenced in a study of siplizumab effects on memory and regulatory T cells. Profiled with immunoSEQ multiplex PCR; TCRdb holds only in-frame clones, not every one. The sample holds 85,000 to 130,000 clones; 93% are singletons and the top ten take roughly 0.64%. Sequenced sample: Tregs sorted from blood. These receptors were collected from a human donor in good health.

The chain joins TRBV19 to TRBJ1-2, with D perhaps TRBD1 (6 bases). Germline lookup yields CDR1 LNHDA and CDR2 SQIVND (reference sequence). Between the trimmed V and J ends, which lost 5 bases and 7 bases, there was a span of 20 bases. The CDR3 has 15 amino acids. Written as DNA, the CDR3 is TGTGCCAGTAGTCCGGGACACCCTGCATGGGGTGGCTACACCTTC. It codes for CASSPGHPAWGGYTF.

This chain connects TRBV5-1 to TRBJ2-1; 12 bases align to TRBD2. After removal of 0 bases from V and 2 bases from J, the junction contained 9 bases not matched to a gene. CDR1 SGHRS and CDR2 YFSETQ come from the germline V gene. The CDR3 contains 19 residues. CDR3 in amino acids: CASSLVRLAGGRPYNEQFF. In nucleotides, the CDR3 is TGCGCCAGCAGCTTGGTTCGTCTAGCGGGAGGGCGCCCCTACAATGAGCAGTTCTTC.

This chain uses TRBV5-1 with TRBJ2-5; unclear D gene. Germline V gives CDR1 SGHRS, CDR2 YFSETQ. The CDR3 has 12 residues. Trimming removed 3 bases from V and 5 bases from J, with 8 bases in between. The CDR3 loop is CASSSDGETQYF. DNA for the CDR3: TGCGCCAGCAGCTCGGACGGGGAGACCCAGTACTTC.

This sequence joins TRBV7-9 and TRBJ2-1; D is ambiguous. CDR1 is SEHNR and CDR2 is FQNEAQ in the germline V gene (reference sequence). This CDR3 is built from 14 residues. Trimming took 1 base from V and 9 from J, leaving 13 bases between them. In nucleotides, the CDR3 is TGTGCCAGCAGCTTAGAGTCTAGTTTTAGTGAGCAGTTCTTC. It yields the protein CASSLESSFSEQFF.

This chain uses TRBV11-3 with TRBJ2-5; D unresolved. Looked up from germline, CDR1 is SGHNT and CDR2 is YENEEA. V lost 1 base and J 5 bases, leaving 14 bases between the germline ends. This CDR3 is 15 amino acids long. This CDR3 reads CASSLGGPTFETQYF. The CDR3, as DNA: TGTGCCAGCAGCTTAGGAGGACCCACATTTGAGACCCAGTACTTC.

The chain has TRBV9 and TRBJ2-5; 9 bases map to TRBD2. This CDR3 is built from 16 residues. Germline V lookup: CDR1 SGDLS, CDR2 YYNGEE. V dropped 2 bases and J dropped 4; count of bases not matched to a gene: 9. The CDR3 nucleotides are TGTGCCAGCAGCGTGGCTAGCGGGATTTCCAGAGAGACCCAGTACTTC. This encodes CASSVASGISRETQYF.

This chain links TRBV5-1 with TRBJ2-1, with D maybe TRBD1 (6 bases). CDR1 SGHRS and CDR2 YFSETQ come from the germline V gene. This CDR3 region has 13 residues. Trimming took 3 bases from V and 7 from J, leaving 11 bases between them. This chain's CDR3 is CASSSRGRNEQFF. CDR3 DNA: TGCGCCAGCAGCTCCAGGGGTAGGAATGAGCAGTTCTTC.

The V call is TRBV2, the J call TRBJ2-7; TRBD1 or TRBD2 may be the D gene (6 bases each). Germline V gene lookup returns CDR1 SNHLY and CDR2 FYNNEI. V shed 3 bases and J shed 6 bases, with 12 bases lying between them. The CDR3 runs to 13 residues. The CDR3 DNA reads TGTGCCAGCAGTGACAGGGGAGCGGGCGAGCAGTACTTC. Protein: CASSDRGAGEQYF.

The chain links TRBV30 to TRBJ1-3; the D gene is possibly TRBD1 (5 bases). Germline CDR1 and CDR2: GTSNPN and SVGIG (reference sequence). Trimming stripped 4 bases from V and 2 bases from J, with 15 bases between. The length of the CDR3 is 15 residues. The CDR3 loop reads CAWKRPWGPGNTIYF. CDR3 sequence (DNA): TGTGCCTGGAAACGCCCGTGGGGCCCTGGAAACACCATATATTTT.

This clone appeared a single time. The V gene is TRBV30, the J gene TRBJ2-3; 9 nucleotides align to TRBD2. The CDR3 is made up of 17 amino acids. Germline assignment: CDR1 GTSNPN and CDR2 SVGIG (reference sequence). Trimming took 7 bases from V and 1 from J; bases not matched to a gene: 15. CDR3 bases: TGTGCCTTCCTACCCCCGGCGGGAGGGCCGGGCACAGATACGCAGTATTTT. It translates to CAFLPPAGGPGTDTQYF.

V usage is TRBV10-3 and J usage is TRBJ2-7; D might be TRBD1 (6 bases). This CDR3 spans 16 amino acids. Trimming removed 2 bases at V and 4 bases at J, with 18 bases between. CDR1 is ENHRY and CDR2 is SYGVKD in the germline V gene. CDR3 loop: CAISEPAGRGSYEQYF. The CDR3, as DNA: TGTGCCATCAGTGAGCCTGCGGGCAGGGGTAGTTACGAGCAGTACTTC.

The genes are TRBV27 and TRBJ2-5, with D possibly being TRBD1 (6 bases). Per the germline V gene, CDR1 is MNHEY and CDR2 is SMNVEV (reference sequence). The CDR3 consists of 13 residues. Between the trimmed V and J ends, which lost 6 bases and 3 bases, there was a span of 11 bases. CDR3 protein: CASREQGKETQYF. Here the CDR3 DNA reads TGTGCCAGCAGAGAACAGGGAAAAGAGACCCAGTACTTC.

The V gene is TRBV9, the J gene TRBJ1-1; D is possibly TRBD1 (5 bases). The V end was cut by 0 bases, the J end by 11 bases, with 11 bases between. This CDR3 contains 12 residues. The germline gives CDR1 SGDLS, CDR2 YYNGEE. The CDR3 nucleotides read TGTGCCAGCAGCGTAGGTTCAGGGAGCGCTTTCTTT. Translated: CASSVGSGSAFF.

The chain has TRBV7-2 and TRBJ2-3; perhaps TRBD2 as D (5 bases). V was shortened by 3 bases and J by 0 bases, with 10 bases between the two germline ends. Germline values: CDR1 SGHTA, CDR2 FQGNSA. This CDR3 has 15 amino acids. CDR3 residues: CASSFVARSTDTQYF. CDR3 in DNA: TGTGCCAGCAGCTTCGTAGCGCGAAGCACAGATACGCAGTATTTT.

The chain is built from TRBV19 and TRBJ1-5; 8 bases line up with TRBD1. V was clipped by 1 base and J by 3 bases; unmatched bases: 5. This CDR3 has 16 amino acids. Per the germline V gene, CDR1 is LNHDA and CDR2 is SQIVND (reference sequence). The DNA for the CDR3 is TGTGCCAGTAGTATAGGGACAGGGCTTTTCAATCAGCCCCAGCATTTT. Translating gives CASSIGTGLFNQPQHF. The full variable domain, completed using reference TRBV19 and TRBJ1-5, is DGGITQSPKYLFRKEGQNVTLSCEQNLNHDAMYWYRQDPGQGLRLIYYSQIVNDFQKGDIAEGYSVSREKKESFPLTVTSAQKNPTAFYLCASSIGTGLFNQPQHFGDGTRLSIL.

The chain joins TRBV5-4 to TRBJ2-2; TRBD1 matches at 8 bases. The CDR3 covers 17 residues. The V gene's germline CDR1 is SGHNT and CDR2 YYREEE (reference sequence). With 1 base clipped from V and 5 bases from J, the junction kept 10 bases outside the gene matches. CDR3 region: CASSLNRGQENTGELFF. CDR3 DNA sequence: TGTGCCAGCAGCTTGAATAGGGGACAGGAAAATACCGGGGAGCTGTTTTTT.

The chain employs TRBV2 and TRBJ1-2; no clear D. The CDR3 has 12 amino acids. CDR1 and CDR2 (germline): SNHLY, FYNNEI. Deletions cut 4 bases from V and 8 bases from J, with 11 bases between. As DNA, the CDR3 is TGTGCCAGCAGTGGGGGTTTGGGGGGCTACACCTTC. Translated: CASSGGLGGYTF. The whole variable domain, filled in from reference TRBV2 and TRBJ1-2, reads EPEVTQTPSHQVTQMGQEVILRCVPISNHLYFYWYRQILGQKVEFLVSFYNNEISEKSEIFDDQFSVERPDGSNFTLKIRSTKLEDSAMYFCASSGGLGGYTFGSGTRLTVV.

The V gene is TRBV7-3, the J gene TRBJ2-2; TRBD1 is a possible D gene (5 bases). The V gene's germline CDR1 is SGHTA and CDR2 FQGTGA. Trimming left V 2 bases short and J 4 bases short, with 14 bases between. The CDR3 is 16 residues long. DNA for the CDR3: TGTGCCAGCAGCTTATCGCCAGGGCTGGGCACCGGGGAGCTGTTTTTT. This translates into CASSLSPGLGTGELFF.

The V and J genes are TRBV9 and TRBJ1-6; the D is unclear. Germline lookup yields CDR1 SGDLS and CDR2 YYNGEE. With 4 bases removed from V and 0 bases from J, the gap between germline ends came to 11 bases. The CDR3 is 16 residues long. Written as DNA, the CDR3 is TGTGCCAGCAGCTTAACACCGAGCTCCTATAATTCACCCCTCCACTTT. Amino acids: CASSLTPSSYNSPLHF.

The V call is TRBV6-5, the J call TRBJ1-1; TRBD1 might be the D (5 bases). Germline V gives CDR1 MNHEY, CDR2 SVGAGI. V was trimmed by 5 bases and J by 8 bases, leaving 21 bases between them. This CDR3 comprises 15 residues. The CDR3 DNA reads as TGTGCCAGCAGTCCGAATAAATTTAAACGGGGGGAAGCTTTCTTT. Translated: CASSPNKFKRGEAFF.

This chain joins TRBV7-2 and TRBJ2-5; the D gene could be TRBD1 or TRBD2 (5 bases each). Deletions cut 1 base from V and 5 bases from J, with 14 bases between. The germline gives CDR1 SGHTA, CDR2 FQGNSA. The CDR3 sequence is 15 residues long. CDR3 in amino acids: CASSLEGTPRETQYF. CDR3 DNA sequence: TGTGCCAGCAGCTTAGAAGGGACCCCCAGGGAGACCCAGTACTTC.

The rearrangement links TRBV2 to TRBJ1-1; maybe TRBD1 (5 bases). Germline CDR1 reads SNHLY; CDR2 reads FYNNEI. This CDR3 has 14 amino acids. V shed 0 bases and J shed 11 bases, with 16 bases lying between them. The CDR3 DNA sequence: TGTGCCAGCAGTGAAGCGGGGACCCGGAGGTTGGCTTTCTTT. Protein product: CASSEAGTRRLAFF.

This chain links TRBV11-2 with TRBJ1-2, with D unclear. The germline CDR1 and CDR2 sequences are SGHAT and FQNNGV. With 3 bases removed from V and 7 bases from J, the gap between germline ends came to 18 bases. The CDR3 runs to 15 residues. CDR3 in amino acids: CASSLRVRPTGGYTF. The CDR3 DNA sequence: TGTGCCAGCAGCTTGAGGGTCCGGCCCACTGGTGGCTACACCTTC.

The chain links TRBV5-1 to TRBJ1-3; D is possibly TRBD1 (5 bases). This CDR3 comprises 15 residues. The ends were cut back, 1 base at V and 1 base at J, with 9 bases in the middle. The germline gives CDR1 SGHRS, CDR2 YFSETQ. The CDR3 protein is CASSLTGTSGNTIYF. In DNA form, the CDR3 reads TGCGCCAGCAGCTTGACAGGTACTTCTGGAAACACCATATATTTT.

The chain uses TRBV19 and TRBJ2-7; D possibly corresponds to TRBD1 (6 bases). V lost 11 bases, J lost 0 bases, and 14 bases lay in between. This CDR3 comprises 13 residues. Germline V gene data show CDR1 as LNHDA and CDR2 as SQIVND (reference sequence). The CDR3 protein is CAVQGRASYEQYF. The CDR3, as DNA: TGTGCCGTCCAGGGGCGGGCCTCCTACGAGCAGTACTTC.

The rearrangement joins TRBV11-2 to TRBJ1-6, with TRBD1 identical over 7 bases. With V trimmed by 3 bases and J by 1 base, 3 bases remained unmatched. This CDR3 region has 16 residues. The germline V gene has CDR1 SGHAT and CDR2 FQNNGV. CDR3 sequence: CASSLTGPSYNSPLHF. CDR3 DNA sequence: TGTGCCAGCAGCTTGACAGGGCCATCCTATAATTCACCCCTCCACTTT.

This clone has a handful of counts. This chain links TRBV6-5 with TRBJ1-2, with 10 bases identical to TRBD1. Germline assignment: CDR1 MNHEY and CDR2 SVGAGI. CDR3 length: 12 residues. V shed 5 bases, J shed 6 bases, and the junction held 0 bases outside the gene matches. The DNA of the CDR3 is TGTGCCAGCAGTGGGACAGGGGATGGCTACACCTTC. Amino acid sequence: CASSGTGDGYTF.

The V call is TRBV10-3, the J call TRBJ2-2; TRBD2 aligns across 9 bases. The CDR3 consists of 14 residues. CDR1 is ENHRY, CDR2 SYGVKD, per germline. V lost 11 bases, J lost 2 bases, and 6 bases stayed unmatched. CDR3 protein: CAADSGSNTGELFF. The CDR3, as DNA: TGTGCCGCCGATAGCGGGAGCAACACCGGGGAGCTGTTTTTT.

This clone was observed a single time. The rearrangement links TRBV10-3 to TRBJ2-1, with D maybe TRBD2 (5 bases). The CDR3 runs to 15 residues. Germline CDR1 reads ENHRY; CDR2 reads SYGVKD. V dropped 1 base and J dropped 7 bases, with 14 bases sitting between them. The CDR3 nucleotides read TGTGCCATCAGTGAGTGGAGCGGCGTGGGGAATGAGCAGTTCTTC. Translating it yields CAISEWSGVGNEQFF.

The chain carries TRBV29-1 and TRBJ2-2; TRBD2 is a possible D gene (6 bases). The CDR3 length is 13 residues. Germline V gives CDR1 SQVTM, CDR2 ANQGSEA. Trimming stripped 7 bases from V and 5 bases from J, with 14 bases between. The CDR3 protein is CSARTGGTGELFF. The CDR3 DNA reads TGCAGCGCGAGGACTGGGGGGACCGGGGAGCTGTTTTTT.

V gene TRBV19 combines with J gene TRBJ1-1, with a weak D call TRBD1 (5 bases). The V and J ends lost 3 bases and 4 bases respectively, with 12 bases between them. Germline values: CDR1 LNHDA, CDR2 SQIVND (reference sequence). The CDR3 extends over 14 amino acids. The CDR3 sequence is CASSIAVGTTEAFF. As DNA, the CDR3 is TGTGCCAGTAGTATCGCGGTGGGGACCACTGAAGCTTTCTTT.

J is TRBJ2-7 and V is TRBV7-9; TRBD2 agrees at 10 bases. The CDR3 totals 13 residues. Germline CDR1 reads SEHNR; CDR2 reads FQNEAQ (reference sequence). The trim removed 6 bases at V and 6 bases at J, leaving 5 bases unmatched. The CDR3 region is CASRRTSGGEQYF. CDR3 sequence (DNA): TGTGCCAGCAGGCGGACTAGCGGAGGCGAGCAGTACTTC.